The entry below gives a single T cell receptor beta chain sequence along with its context. The antigen is unknown. This sample was taken from a study of response to subunit inactivated influenza vaccine. Study observations and caveats: The study's authors posited that every seasonal influenza vaccination enlists few new T cells.

TCRdb passed the RT-PCR reads through MiXCR, listing each CDR3 protein once. The sample has more than 400,000 distinct CDR3 sequences; 7.2% are singletons. This receptor was obtained from a man aged 50 to 69 who received an inactivated influenza vaccine. The sequenced sample was PBMCs from blood, obtained approximately 25 months after vaccination.

CDR3 sequence: CASSIGRVRYGYTF. CDR3 bases: TGTGCCAGCTCCATTGGTAGGGTTCGCTATGGCTACACCTTC. The rearrangement links TRBV12-3 or TRBV12-4 to TRBJ1-2; D ambiguous. Trimming shortened V by 8 bases and J by 4 bases, and 17 bases separated the two germline ends. This CDR3 has 14 amino acids.